Listed below are T cell receptor beta chains from one sample, sequenced in a study of control samples from healthy donors and cancer patients. Assay used: immunoSEQ multiplex PCR; TCRdb lists only in-frame clones, some missing. The sample records tens of thousands of clones, around four fifths being singletons. Sequencing was performed on PBMCs. These receptors all come from a woman aged 55-70 years with lung cancer. Each CDR3 is given with its conserved first and last residue. Each record gives: V gene, clone size, D gene, J gene, CDR3 protein, CDR3 DNA. D genes are given only for firm matches. Only part of the rows carry a size: once, few, many, or a class if the clone is expanded.

V: TRBV3-1/TRBV3-2
size: -
D: TRBD1
J: TRBJ1-2
CDR3: CASSHKGRTGSTF
DNA: TGTGCCAGCAGCCACAAGGGGCGGACAGGGAGCACTTTC

V: TRBV7-2
size: few
D: -
J: TRBJ1-4
CDR3: CASSLDSPRKLFF
DNA: TGTGCCAGCAGCTTAGACAGTCCGAGGAAACTGTTTTTT

V: TRBV3-1/TRBV3-2
size: -
D: -
J: TRBJ1-2
CDR3: CASSPTSQAYPTTYYGYTF
DNA: TGTGCCAGCAGCCCAACCTCACAGGCCTACCCCACTACCTACTATGGCTACACCTTC

V: TRBV5-1
size: once
D: TRBD1
J: TRBJ1-2
CDR3: CASSLGDRGPAGGYTF
DNA: TGCGCCAGCAGCTTGGGGGACAGGGGTCCGGCGGGTGGCTACACCTTC

V: TRBV29-1
size: -
D: TRBD2
J: TRBJ2-7
CDR3: CSAQASGVASYEQYF
DNA: TGCAGCGCACAAGCCAGCGGGGTCGCCTCCTACGAGCAGTACTTC

V: TRBV5-6
size: few
D: -
J: TRBJ1-2
CDR3: CASSLALSRGPTTGYTF
DNA: TGTGCCAGCAGCTTGGCCCTTTCGAGGGGACCAACGACCGGCTACACCTTC

V: TRBV5-1
size: -
D: -
J: TRBJ1-1
CDR3: CASSNQGANTEAFF
DNA: TGCGCCAGCAGCAACCAAGGGGCCAACACTGAAGCTTTCTTT

V: TRBV6-5
size: once
D: -
J: TRBJ1-1
CDR3: CASSYSIMGEAFF
DNA: TGTGCCAGCAGTTACTCGATCATGGGTGAAGCTTTCTTT

V: TRBV11-2
size: -
D: -
J: TRBJ1-2
CDR3: CASSSVGLSSYGYTF
DNA: TGTGCCAGCAGCTCCGTGGGGTTATCGAGCTATGGCTACACCTTC

V: TRBV4-1
size: -
D: TRBD2
J: TRBJ2-1
CDR3: CASSQGPGGPGNEQFF
DNA: TGCGCCAGCAGCCAAGGTCCGGGAGGGCCCGGCAATGAGCAGTTCTTC

V: TRBV5-5
size: -
D: TRBD1
J: TRBJ2-3
CDR3: CASSITGTGLTDTQYF
DNA: TGTGCCAGCAGTATAACCGGGACAGGGTTAACAGATACGCAGTATTTT

V: TRBV6-5
size: -
D: -
J: TRBJ1-5
CDR3: CASVRTAYSNQPQHF
DNA: TGTGCCAGCGTGAGGACAGCGTATAGCAATCAGCCCCAGCATTTT

V: TRBV4-3
size: few
D: -
J: TRBJ1-4
CDR3: CASSRRWEREKLFF
DNA: TGCGCCAGCAGCCGGAGGTGGGAGAGGGAAAAACTGTTTTTT

V: TRBV6-2/TRBV6-3
size: -
D: -
J: TRBJ2-1
CDR3: CASTPLPWQGEQFF
DNA: TGTGCCAGCACCCCTTTGCCTTGGCAGGGTGAGCAGTTCTTC

V: TRBV19
size: -
D: -
J: TRBJ2-5
CDR3: CAAGGSRLVVETQYF
DNA: TGTGCCGCAGGGGGGAGTAGATTGGTGGTTGAGACCCAGTACTTC

V: TRBV7-2
size: -
D: -
J: TRBJ1-1
CDR3: CASSLQGNEAFF
DNA: TGTGCCAGCAGCTTACAGGGTAATGAAGCTTTCTTT

V: TRBV7-8
size: -
D: TRBD1
J: TRBJ1-2
CDR3: CASSLGDSYGYTF
DNA: TGTGCCAGCAGCTTAGGGGACAGCTATGGCTACACCTTC

V: TRBV5-1
size: -
D: -
J: TRBJ1-2
CDR3: CASSLGRTDNYGYTF
DNA: TGCGCCAGCAGCTTGGGCCGGACAGATAACTATGGCTACACCTTC

V: TRBV11-2
size: -
D: -
J: TRBJ2-4
CDR3: CASSLDRLDIQYF
DNA: TGTGCCAGCAGCTTAGACCGGCTGGACATTCAGTACTTC

V: TRBV5-6
size: -
D: TRBD1
J: TRBJ1-5
CDR3: CASSLGQGVYNQPQHF
DNA: TGTGCCAGCAGCTTGGGACAGGGGGTTTATAATCAGCCCCAGCATTTT

V: TRBV9
size: -
D: TRBD1
J: TRBJ2-2
CDR3: CASSRGQGVNTGELFF
DNA: TGTGCCAGCAGCCGTGGACAGGGGGTCAACACCGGGGAGCTGTTTTTT

V: TRBV5-4
size: -
D: TRBD1
J: TRBJ2-5
CDR3: CASSPDRAKETQYF
DNA: TGTGCCAGCAGTCCGGACAGGGCCAAAGAGACCCAGTACTTC

V: TRBV6-5
size: -
D: TRBD1
J: TRBJ1-1
CDR3: CASSYVQGKTEAFF
DNA: TGTGCCAGCAGTTACGTACAGGGGAAGACTGAAGCTTTCTTT

V: TRBV7-6
size: -
D: -
J: TRBJ1-1
CDR3: CASSLASRTKNTEAFF
DNA: TGTGCCAGCAGCTTAGCGTCCCGGACAAAGAACACTGAAGCTTTCTTT

V: TRBV11-2
size: -
D: -
J: TRBJ2-5
CDR3: CASSTLTGFTETQYF
DNA: TGTGCCAGCAGCACCCTAACAGGTTTCACGGAGACCCAGTACTTC

V: TRBV5-6
size: -
D: TRBD1
J: TRBJ2-7
CDR3: CASSPGTGKEYF
DNA: TGTGCCAGCAGCCCGGGGACAGGGAAGGAGTACTTC

V: TRBV4-2
size: -
D: -
J: TRBJ1-1
CDR3: CASSPEYTLKRAFF
DNA: TGTGCCAGCAGCCCGGAGTATACTCTCAAGCGGGCTTTCTTT

V: TRBV18
size: -
D: TRBD1
J: TRBJ2-2
CDR3: CASSPDRGIQGELFF
DNA: TGTGCCAGCTCACCGGACAGGGGAATTCAAGGGGAGCTGTTTTTT

V: TRBV7-6
size: -
D: -
J: TRBJ2-1
CDR3: CASSHPGQDVNEQFF
DNA: TGTGCCAGCAGCCATCCGGGACAAGACGTCAATGAGCAGTTCTTC

V: TRBV7-2
size: -
D: -
J: TRBJ2-5
CDR3: CASSFNSPGQDF
DNA: TGTGCCAGCAGCTTTAATAGCCCCGGGCAGGACTTC

V: TRBV18
size: -
D: -
J: TRBJ2-1
CDR3: CASSPKGDNEQFF
DNA: TGTGCCAGCTCACCCAAGGGCGACAATGAGCAGTTCTTC